This TCR beta chain was obtained from a study of T cells after yellow fever vaccination. Conversion of TCR transcripts into cDNA relied on 5'RACE template switching, which added a universal primer site and UMIs. TCRdb called the 5' RACE reads again in MiXCR, with one record for every CDR3 protein. The sample holds approximately 580,000 distinct CDR3 sequences, 17% seen once. V was trimmed by 1 base and J by 4 bases, leaving 16 bases between them. The CDR3 is 15 residues long. CDR1 is GTSNPN, CDR2 SVGIG, per germline (reference sequence). The V gene is TRBV30, the J gene TRBJ1-2; D ambiguous. The sample in question was PBMCs, obtained about 5 days after the first yellow fever vaccination. The source is a man between 18 and 29 years old who received the YFV17D yellow fever vaccine. The CDR3 loop is CAWSASFSPAYGYTF. CDR3 bases: TGTGCCTGGAGTGCCTCCTTTTCTCCTGCCTATGGCTACACCTTC.